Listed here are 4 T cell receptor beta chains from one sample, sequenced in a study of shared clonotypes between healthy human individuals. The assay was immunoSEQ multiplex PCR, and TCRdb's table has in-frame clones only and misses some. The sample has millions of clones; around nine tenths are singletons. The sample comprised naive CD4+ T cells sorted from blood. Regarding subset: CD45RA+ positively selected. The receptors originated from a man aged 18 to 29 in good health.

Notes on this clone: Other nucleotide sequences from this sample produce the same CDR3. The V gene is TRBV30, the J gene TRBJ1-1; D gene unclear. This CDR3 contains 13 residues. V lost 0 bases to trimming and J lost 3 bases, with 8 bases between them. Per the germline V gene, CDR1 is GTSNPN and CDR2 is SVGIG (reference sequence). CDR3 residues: CAWSVRADTEAFF. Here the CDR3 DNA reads TGTGCCTGGAGTGTAAGGGCGGACACTGAAGCTTTCTTT.

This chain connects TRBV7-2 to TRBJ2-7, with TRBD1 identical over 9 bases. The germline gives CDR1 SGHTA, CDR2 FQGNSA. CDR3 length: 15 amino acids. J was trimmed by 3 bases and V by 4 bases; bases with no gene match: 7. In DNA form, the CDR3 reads TGTGCCAGCAGCTCCTCGGGACAGGGTCTCTACGAGCAGTACTTC. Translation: CASSSSGQGLYEQYF.

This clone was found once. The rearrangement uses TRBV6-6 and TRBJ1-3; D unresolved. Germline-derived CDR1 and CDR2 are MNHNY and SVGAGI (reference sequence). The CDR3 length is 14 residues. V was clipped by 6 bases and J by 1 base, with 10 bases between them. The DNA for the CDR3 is TGTGCCAGCAGCCTTGGGTCTTCTGGAAACACCATATATTTT. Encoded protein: CASSLGSSGNTIYF.

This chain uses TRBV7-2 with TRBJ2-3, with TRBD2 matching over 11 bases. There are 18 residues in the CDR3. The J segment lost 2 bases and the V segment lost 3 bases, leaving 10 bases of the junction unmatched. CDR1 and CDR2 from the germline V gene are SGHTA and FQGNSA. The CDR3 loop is CASSFLGTSGPLTDTQYF. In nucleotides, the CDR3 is TGTGCCAGCAGCTTTCTTGGGACTAGCGGACCCCTCACAGATACGCAGTATTTT.